This T cell receptor (beta chain) was recorded in a study of blood T cell repertoires in COVID-19. Overall study context: The study drew acute and convalescent COVID-19 samples from the United States, Italy and Spain. T cells, B-cell-depleted T cells, or PBMCs supplied cDNA or gDNA.

Authors' processing steps: Amplification from reference gene primers served as the basis for estimated nucleated cell counts. Only in-frame clones appear in the TCRdb table, and some are missing; sequencing was by immunoSEQ multiplex PCR. V, J and clone size were drawn from that table, and D and trimming were deduced from the DNA. The sample has hundreds of thousands of clones, roughly 88% seen once. This TCR was recovered from a young woman with active or convalescent COVID-19. Source material: peripheral blood.

This CDR3 is CASSKASESYGYTF. The CDR3 DNA follows: TGTGCCAGCAGCAAAGCATCGGAGAGCTATGGCTACACCTTC. The chain couples TRBV21-1 to TRBJ1-2. TRBV21-1 constitutes a pseudogene. The CDR3 extends over 14 amino acids.